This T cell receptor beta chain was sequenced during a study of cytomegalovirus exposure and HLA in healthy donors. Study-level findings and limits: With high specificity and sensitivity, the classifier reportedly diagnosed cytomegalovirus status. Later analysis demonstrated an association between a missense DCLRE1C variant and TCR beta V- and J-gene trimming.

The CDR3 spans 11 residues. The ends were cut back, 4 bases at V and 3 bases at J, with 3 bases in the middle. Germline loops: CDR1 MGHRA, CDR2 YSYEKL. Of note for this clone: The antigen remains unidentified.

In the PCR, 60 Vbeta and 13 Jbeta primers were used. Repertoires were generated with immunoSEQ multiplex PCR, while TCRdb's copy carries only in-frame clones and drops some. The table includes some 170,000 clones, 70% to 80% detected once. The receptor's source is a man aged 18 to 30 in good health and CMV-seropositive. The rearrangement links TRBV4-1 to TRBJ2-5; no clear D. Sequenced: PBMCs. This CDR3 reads CASSREETQYF. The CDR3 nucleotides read TGCGCCAGCAGCCGAGAAGAGACCCAGTACTTC.